The entry that follows covers one T cell receptor (beta chain) sequence. The antigen is undetermined. The V end was cut by 2 bases, the J end by 5 bases, with 12 bases between. Germline CDR1 MDHEN, CDR2 SYDVKM. This CDR3 has 14 residues. This record belongs to a study of shared clonotypes between healthy human individuals. Study context: Three plates were used per donor for CD4 naive, three for CD4 memory, two for CD8 naive and one for CD8 memory.

All donors were Caucasian adults living in Nashville, Tennessee. Clones were sequenced by immunoSEQ multiplex PCR, and TCRdb holds only the in-frame ones, with some missing. The sample contains approximately 2.4 million clones, under 97% of which appear only once. Findings and limits, study-wide: Sampling included only blood; tissue repertoires likely differ. The naive CD4 repertoires of four donors were compared, and approximately 5% of clonotypes were shared.

The V call is TRBV28, the J call TRBJ1-1; no definite D call. The sequence was collected from a young man in good health. Sample: naive CD4+ T cells sorted from blood. Subset indicated: CD45RA+ positively selected. CDR3 protein: CASSLDTRRTEAFF. DNA of the CDR3: TGTGCCAGCAGTTTAGACACCCGGCGGACTGAAGCTTTCTTT.